This TCR beta chain is from a study of T cell responses to AZD1222 COVID-19 vaccine. Study-wide background: Pooling of second doses given at about 4 or about 12 weeks was done.

Broader study findings: The study found Spike-specific TCR breadth and depth rose after two AZD1222 doses. The sample set comprised mostly white British donors with more females, and clonal diversity was possibly underestimated. As reported, nearly half of all spike-specific TCRs target variant regions that are unmutated.

The CDR3 length is 15 residues. From germline, CDR1 is SEHNR and CDR2 FQNEAQ (reference sequence). Trimming removed 1 base from V and 0 bases from J, with 10 bases in between. This table comes from immunoSEQ multiplex PCR, and its TCRdb copy is limited to in-frame clones, with some not included. In the table there are about 180,000 clones, approximately 86% of which are singletons. Details on this clone: Its target is unknown.

The chain uses TRBV7-9 and TRBJ2-7; D not resolved. The source is an adult in good health. Specimen: peripheral blood, collected on day 0 of AZD1222 vaccination. The CDR3 region is CASSLVRLSSYEQYF. DNA of the CDR3: TGTGCCAGCAGCTTAGTAAGGCTAAGCTCCTACGAGCAGTACTTC.